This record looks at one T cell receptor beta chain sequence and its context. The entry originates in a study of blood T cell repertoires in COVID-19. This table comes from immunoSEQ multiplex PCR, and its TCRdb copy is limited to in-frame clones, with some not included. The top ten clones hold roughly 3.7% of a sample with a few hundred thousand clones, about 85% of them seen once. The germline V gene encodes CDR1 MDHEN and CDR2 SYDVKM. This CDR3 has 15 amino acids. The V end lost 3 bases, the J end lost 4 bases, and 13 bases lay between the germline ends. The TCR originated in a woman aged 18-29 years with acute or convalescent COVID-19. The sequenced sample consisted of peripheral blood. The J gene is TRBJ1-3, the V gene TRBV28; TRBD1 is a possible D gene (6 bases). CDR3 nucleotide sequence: TGTGCCAGCAGTTTTTCAGGGGCTGCCGGAAACACCATATATTTT. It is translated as CASSFSGAAGNTIYF. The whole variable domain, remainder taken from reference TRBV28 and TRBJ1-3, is DVKVTQSSRYLVKRTGEKVFLECVQDMDHENMFWYRQDPGLGLRLIYFSYDVKMKEKGDIPEGYSVSREKKERFSLILESASTNQTSMYLCASSFSGAAGNTIYFGEGSWLTVV.